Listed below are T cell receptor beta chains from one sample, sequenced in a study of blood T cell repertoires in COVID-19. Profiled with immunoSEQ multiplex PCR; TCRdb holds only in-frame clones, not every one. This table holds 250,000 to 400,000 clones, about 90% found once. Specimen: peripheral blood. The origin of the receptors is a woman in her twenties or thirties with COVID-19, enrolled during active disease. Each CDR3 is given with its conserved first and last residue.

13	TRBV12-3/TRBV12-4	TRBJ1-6	CASRSSYNSPLHF
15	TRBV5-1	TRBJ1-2	CASSLDGASNYGYTF
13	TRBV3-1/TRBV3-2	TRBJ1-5	CASSPDGQRPQHF
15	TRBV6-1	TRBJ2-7	CASSELTGSSYEQYF
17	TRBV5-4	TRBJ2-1	CASSRDLAGQRNNEQFF
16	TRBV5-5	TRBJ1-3	CASSLGAASSGNTIYF
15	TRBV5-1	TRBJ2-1	CASSDTDRSYNEQFF
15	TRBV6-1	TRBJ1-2	CASSEALGQNYGYTF
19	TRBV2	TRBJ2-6	CASSEDRGFSPSGANVLTF
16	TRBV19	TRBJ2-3	CASSIRSGFGTDTQYF
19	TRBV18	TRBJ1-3	CASSPFNGAGASSGNTIYF
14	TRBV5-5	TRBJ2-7	CASSLLQGIYEQYF
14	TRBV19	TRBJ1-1	CASSWTGQATEAFF
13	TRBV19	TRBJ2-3	CASSPAADGTQYF
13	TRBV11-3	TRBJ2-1	CASSSGQGYEQFF
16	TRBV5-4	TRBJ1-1	CASSPEAGGSNTEAFF
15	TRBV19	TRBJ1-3	CASSITGNSGNTIYF
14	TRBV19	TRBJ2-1	CASSNRRGWNEQFF
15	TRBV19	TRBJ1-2	CASRISGGKSYGYTF
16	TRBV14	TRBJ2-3	CASRSTSGRYPDTQYF
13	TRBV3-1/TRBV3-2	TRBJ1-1	CASSQVENTEAFF
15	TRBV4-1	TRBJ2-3	CASSHAGTSRGTQYF
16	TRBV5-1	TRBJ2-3	CASSLGVAGGADTQYF
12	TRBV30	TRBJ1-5	CAWGTGNQPQHF
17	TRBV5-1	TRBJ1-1	CASSYGSEGGANTEAFF
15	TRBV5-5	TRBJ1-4	CASSLAPATNEKLFF
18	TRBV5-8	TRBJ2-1	CASSLASGWGLSYNEQFF
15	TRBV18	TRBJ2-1	CASSQQGNSYNEQFF
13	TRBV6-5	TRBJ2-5	CASRTGGRETQYF
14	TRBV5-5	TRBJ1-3	CASSWADSGNTIYF
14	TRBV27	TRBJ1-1	CASSLTGGNTEAFF
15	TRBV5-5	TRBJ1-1	CASSSPTDLNTEAFF
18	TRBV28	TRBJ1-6	CASSLLKEASSYNSPLHF
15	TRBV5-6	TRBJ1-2	CASSLFGGQIYGYTF
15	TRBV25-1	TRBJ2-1	CASSERQGSYNEQFF
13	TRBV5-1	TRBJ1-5	CASSADRDQPQHF
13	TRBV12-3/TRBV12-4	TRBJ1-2	CASRLTGAYGYTF
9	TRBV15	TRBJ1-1	CATTLEAFF
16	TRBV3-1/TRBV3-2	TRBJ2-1	CASSQARTAYYNEQFF
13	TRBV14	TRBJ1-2	CASSQSRGTPLTF
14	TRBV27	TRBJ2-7	CASSWTLGSYEQYF
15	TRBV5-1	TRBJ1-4	CASSLAGLYNEKLFF
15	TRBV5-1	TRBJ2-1	CASSLTSGGYNEQFF
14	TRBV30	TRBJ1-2	CAWSPADRSYGYTF
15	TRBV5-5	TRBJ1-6	CASSLVARDVGPLHF
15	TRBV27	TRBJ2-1	CASRLAGLAKNEQFF
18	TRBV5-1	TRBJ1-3	CASSYRQGLWDSGNTIYF
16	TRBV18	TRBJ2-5	CASSWAGGMYQETQYF
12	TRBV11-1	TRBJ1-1	CASSLSGTEAFF
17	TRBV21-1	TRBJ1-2	CASSKACGQATNYGYTF
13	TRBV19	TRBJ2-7	CASSIRTGYEQYF
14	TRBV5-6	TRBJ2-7	CASSWAGGSYEQYF
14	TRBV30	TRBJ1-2	CAWSKARDTYGYTF
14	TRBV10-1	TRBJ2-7	CASSEQGQGPKQYF
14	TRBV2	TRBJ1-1	CASTETALNTEAFF
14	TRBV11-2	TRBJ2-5	CASSLAGHQETQYF
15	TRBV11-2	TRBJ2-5	CASSRKTGLEGTQYF